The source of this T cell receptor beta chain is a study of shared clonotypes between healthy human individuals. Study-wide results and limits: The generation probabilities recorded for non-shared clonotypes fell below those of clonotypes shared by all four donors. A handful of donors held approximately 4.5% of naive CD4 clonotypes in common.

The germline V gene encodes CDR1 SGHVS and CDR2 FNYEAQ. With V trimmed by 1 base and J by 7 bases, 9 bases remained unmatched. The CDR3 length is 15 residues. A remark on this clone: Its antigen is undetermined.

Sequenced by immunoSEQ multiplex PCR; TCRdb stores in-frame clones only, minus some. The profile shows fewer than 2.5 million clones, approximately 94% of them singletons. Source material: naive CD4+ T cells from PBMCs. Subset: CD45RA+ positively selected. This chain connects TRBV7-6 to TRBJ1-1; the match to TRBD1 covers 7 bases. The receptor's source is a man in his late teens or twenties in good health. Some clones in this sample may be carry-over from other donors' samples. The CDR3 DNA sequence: TGTGCCAGCAGCTTAGACGGGCGGACAGGCGGTGAAGCTTTCTTT. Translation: CASSLDGRTGGEAFF.